This TCR beta chain was found in a study of tumor-infiltrating lymphocytes in primary liver carcinoma. Study overall: With diameters of about 4.2 to 10 cm, tumors were stage T1-T3 N0M0.

From 400 to 550 ng total RNA, TCR beta cDNA was generated with a primer in the constant region. Modified slightly, ARM-PCR produced TCR beta libraries over three nested multiplex PCR rounds. Investigators reported that the first two PCR rounds, at 10 cycles each, used TRBV1-TRBV30 forward primers with a C-beta reverse primer. TCRdb recomputed calls from the multiplex PCR reads with MiXCR, one row per CDR3 protein. The profile shows approximately 300,000 distinct CDR3 sequences, less than 75% of them singletons. This clonotype was observed at least ten times. Its antigen remains unknown. This CDR3 is built from 18 residues. The V end was cut by 2 bases, the J end by 3 bases, with 20 bases between. Study conclusions and caveats: Tumor tissue displayed a significantly greater top-250-clone fraction than blood (p = 0.039). There was no comparison of CD4+ and CD8+ repertoires, as samples were bulk unsorted.

Out of unsorted whole blood came the blood RNA, and germline DNA was extracted as well. This receptor was taken from a middle-aged man with primary liver carcinoma and hepatitis B virus infection. Material for sequencing was peripheral blood. The V and J genes are TRBV6-7 and TRBJ1-5, with D unclear. TRBV6-7 is identified as an open reading frame with a role that is uncertain. CDR3: CASSYLPSMGGDNQPQHF. The CDR3 nucleotides read TGTGCCAGCAGTTACCTCCCGTCCATGGGCGGGGACAATCAGCCCCAGCATTTT.